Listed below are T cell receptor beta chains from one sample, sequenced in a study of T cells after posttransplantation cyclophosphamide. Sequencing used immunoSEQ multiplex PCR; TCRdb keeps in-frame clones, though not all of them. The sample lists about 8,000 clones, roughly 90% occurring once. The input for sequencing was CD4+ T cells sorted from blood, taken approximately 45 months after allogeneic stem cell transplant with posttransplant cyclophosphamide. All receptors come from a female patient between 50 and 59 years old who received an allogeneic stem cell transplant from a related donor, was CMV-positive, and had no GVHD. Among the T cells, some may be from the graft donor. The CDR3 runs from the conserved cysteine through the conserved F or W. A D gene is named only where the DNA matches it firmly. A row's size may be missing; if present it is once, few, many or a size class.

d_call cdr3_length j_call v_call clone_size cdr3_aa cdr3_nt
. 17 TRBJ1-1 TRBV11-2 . CASSLGYWGAMNTEAFF TGTGCCAGCAGCTTAGGGTATTGGGGAGCCATGAACACTGAAGCTTTCTTT
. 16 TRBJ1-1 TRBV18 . CASSPIITGWDTEAFF TGTGCCAGCTCACCCATAATTACAGGGTGGGACACTGAAGCTTTCTTT
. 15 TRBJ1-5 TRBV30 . CAWSEQGRGNQPQHF TGTGCCTGGAGCGAACAAGGAAGGGGTAATCAGCCCCAGCATTTT
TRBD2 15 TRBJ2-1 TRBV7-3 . CASSLELAGFNEQFF TGTGCCAGCAGCTTAGAACTAGCGGGATTCAATGAGCAGTTCTTC
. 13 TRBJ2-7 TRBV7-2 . CASSLRSPYEQYF TGTGCCAGCAGCTTAAGGAGCCCCTACGAGCAGTACTTC
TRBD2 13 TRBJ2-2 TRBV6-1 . CAGRLAGNGELFF TGTGCCGGCAGACTAGCGGGAAACGGGGAGCTGTTTTTT
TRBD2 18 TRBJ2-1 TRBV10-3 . CAISESPRTSGQWDEQFF TGTGCCATCAGTGAGTCCCCTAGGACTAGCGGGCAATGGGATGAGCAGTTCTTC
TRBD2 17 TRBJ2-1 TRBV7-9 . CASSSPRRLAPFGEQFF TGTGCCAGCAGCTCTCCACGACGACTAGCTCCCTTTGGTGAGCAGTTCTTC
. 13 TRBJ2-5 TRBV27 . CASSSLSEETQYF TGTGCCAGCAGTTCCCTTAGTGAGGAGACCCAGTACTTC
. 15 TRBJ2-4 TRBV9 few CASSSGPDRENIQYF TGTGCCAGCAGCTCAGGACCCGATCGGGAGAACATTCAGTACTTC
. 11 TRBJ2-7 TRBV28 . CASSSSGEQYF TGTGCCAGCAGTTCCTCGGGGGAGCAGTACTTC
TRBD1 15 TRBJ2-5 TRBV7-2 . CASSLYRQGGETQYF TGTGCCAGCAGCTTATACAGACAGGGCGGGGAGACCCAGTACTTC
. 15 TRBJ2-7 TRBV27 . CASSLKGRGSYEQYF TGTGCCAGCAGTTTAAAGGGAAGGGGCTCCTACGAGCAGTACTTC
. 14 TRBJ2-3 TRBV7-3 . CASSLGASTDTQYF TGTGCCAGCAGCTTGGGGGCTAGCACAGATACGCAGTATTTT
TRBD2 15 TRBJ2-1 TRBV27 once CASSLVLAGDHEQFF TGTGCCAGCAGTTTGGTCCTAGCGGGAGACCATGAGCAGTTCTTC
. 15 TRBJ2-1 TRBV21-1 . CASSGTGLAYGEQFF TGTGCCAGCAGCGGAACGGGACTAGCTTATGGTGAGCAGTTCTTC
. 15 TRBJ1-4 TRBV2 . CASSEVVRGDEKLFF TGTGCCAGCAGTGAAGTAGTCAGGGGTGATGAAAAACTGTTTTTT
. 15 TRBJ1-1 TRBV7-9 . CASSQREGAGTEAFF TGTGCCAGCAGCCAACGAGAAGGTGCGGGCACTGAAGCTTTCTTT
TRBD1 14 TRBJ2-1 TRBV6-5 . CASTPGQDYNEQFF TGTGCCAGCACTCCGGGACAGGATTACAATGAGCAGTTCTTC
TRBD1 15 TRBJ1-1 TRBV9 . CASSRRQGNNTEAFF TGTGCCAGCAGCCGCCGACAGGGGAATAACACTGAAGCTTTCTTT
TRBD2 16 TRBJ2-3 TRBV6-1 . CASSALAAGGVDTQYF TGTGCCAGCAGTGCTCTAGCGGCCGGTGGGGTAGATACGCAGTATTTT
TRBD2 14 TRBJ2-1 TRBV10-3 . CAIAASGRDNEQFF TGTGCCATCGCGGCTAGCGGGAGGGACAATGAGCAGTTCTTC
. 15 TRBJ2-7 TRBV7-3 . CASSLASTSSYEQYF TGTGCCAGCAGCTTAGCTAGCACGAGCTCCTACGAGCAGTACTTC
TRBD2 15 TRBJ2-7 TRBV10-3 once CAISESGTSLYEQYF TGTGCCATCAGTGAGTCCGGGACTAGTCTCTACGAGCAGTACTTC
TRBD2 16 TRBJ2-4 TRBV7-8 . CASSLGRGTAKNIQYF TGTGCCAGCAGCTTAGGGCGGGGGACAGCCAAAAACATTCAGTACTTC
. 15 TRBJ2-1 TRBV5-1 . CASSPERGGYNEQFF TGCGCCAGCAGCCCTGAGCGAGGCGGGTACAATGAGCAGTTCTTC
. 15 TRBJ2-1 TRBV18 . CASARGQHSYNEQFF TGTGCCAGCGCGCGGGGACAGCACTCCTACAATGAGCAGTTCTTC
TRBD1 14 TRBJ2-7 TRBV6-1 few CASSKRQGGYEQYF TGTGCCAGCAGTAAGAGACAGGGGGGCTACGAGCAGTACTTC
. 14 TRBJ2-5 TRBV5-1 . CASSSFGREETQYF TGCGCCAGCTCCTCGTTCGGCAGGGAAGAGACCCAGTACTTC
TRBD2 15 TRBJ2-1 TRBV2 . CASSRSWASGDEQFF TGTGCCAGCAGTCGAAGCTGGGCTAGCGGGGATGAGCAGTTCTTC
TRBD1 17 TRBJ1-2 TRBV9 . CASSAGGQGPYNYGYTF TGTGCCAGCAGCGCGGGGGGACAGGGACCTTATAACTATGGCTACACCTTC
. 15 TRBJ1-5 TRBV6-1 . CASSESDRRNQPQHF TGTGCCAGCAGTGAAAGTGACAGGAGGAATCAGCCCCAGCATTTT
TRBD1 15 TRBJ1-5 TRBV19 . CASSLRDSSNQPQHF TGTGCCAGTAGTCTAAGGGACAGCAGCAATCAGCCCCAGCATTTT
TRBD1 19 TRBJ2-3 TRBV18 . CASSPARTGGGLGTDTQYF TGTGCCAGCTCACCGGCCCGGACAGGGGGCGGTTTAGGGACAGATACGCAGTATTTT
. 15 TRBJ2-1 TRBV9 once CASSPTESSYNEQFF TGTGCCAGCAGCCCGACAGAGTCCTCCTACAATGAGCAGTTCTTC
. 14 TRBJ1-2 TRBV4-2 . CASSQGQSTYGYTF TGTGCCAGCAGCCAAGGACAGTCCACCTATGGCTACACCTTC
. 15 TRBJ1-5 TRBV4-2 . CASSPSEGENQPQHF TGTGCCAGCAGCCCGTCCGAGGGTGAGAATCAGCCCCAGCATTTT
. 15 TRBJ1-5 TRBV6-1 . CASSPVQDSNQPQHF TGTGCCAGCAGCCCAGTCCAGGATAGCAATCAGCCCCAGCATTTT
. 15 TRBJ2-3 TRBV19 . CASSRRGEGTDTQYF TGTGCCAGTAGTAGGAGGGGCGAGGGCACAGATACGCAGTATTTT
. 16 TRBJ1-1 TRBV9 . CASSVGEGSAGTEAFF TGTGCCAGCAGCGTAGGGGAGGGGTCGGCGGGCACTGAAGCTTTCTTT
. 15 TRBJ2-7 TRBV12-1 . CASSSRWGNSYEQYF TGTGCCAGCAGCTCTAGGTGGGGCAATTCCTACGAGCAGTACTTC
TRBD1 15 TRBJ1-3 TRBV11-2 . CASQTRGLPGNTIYF TGTGCCAGCCAGACCAGGGGGCTCCCCGGAAACACCATATATTTT
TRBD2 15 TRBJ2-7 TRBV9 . CASSVAGTRGYEQYF TGTGCCAGCAGCGTTGCCGGGACTAGGGGGTACGAGCAGTACTTC
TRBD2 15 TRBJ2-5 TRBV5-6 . CASSLGGRARETQYF TGTGCCAGCAGCTTGGGCGGGAGGGCCAGGGAGACCCAGTACTTC
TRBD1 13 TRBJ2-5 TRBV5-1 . CASSAGQEETQYF TGCGCCAGCAGCGCCGGACAGGAAGAGACCCAGTACTTC
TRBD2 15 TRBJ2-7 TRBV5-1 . CASSLRAGVNYEQYF TGCGCCAGCAGCTTGCGTGCGGGAGTTAACTACGAGCAGTACTTC
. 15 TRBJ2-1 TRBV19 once CASSALGASDNEQFF TGTGCCAGTAGTGCTCTGGGGGCGTCGGACAATGAGCAGTTCTTC
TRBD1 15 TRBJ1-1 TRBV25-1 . CASSEYRDRPREAFF TGTGCCAGCAGTGAATACAGGGACAGACCTCGTGAAGCTTTCTTT
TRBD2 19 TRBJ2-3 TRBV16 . CASSQELTSGRAGTDTQYF TGTGCCAGCAGCCAGGAGCTGACTAGCGGGAGGGCCGGCACAGATACGCAGTATTTT
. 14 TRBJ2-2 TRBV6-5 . CASRGGRDTGELFF TGTGCCAGCAGGGGGGGGCGAGACACCGGGGAGCTGTTTTTT
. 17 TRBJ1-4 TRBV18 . CASSPNIGAGDNEKLFF TGTGCCAGCTCACCAAATATCGGGGCAGGGGATAATGAAAAACTGTTTTTT
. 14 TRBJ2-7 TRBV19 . CASSQPGSVNEQYF TGTGCCAGTAGTCAACCCGGGAGTGTGAACGAGCAGTACTTC
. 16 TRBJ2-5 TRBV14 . CASSPNRQAHQETQYF TGTGCCAGCAGTCCTAATCGACAGGCACATCAAGAGACCCAGTACTTC
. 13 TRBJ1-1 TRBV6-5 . CASTRTVNTEAFF TGTGCCAGCACCCGGACAGTGAACACTGAAGCTTTCTTT
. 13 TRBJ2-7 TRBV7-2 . CASSLGPSYEQYF TGTGCCAGCAGCTTAGGTCCTTCCTACGAGCAGTACTTC
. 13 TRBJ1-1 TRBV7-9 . CASRWGENTEAFF TGTGCCAGCCGCTGGGGGGAGAACACTGAAGCTTTCTTT
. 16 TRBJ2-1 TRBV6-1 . CASSEAIALENGGQFF TGTGCCAGCAGTGAGGCGATAGCGCTCGAAAACGGGGGGCAGTTCTTC